The clone carrying this T cell receptor beta chain was seen ten or more times. What it binds is not known. The authors' processing: Clinicopathological groups supplied CDR3 differences that were used to build a distant-metastasis classifier for papillary thyroid cancer. TCRdb called clones again from the PCR reads with MiXCR. These V and J calls originate from TCRdb's pipeline instead of the authors' own analysis. The sample shows 20,000 to 25,000 clones, about a sixth of them seen only once. This sample is drawn from a study of metastatic and nonmetastatic thyroid tumors. Study in general: Where malignant and benign thyroid patients were concerned, repertoires were compared across blood and tumor or nodule tissue.

The ends were cut back, 2 bases at V and 0 bases at J, with 10 bases in the middle. In germline, CDR1 is KGHDR, CDR2 SFDVKD. There are 16 residues in the CDR3. General study points: Relative to benign nodules, malignant thyroid tumors were reportedly characterized by significantly elevated TCR beta diversity in blood and tumor.

Patients were all untreated before their thyroid surgery. The specimen was blood. The TCR was taken from a female donor with papillary thyroid cancer or a benign thyroid nodule (not recorded which). Some clones in this sample may be carry-over from other donors' samples. The chain recombines TRBV24-1 with TRBJ2-1; D unclear. DNA of the CDR3: TGTGCCACCAGTGATTCCGGTTCCAGCTCCTACAATGAGCAGTTCTTC. Protein product: CATSDSGSSSYNEQFF.